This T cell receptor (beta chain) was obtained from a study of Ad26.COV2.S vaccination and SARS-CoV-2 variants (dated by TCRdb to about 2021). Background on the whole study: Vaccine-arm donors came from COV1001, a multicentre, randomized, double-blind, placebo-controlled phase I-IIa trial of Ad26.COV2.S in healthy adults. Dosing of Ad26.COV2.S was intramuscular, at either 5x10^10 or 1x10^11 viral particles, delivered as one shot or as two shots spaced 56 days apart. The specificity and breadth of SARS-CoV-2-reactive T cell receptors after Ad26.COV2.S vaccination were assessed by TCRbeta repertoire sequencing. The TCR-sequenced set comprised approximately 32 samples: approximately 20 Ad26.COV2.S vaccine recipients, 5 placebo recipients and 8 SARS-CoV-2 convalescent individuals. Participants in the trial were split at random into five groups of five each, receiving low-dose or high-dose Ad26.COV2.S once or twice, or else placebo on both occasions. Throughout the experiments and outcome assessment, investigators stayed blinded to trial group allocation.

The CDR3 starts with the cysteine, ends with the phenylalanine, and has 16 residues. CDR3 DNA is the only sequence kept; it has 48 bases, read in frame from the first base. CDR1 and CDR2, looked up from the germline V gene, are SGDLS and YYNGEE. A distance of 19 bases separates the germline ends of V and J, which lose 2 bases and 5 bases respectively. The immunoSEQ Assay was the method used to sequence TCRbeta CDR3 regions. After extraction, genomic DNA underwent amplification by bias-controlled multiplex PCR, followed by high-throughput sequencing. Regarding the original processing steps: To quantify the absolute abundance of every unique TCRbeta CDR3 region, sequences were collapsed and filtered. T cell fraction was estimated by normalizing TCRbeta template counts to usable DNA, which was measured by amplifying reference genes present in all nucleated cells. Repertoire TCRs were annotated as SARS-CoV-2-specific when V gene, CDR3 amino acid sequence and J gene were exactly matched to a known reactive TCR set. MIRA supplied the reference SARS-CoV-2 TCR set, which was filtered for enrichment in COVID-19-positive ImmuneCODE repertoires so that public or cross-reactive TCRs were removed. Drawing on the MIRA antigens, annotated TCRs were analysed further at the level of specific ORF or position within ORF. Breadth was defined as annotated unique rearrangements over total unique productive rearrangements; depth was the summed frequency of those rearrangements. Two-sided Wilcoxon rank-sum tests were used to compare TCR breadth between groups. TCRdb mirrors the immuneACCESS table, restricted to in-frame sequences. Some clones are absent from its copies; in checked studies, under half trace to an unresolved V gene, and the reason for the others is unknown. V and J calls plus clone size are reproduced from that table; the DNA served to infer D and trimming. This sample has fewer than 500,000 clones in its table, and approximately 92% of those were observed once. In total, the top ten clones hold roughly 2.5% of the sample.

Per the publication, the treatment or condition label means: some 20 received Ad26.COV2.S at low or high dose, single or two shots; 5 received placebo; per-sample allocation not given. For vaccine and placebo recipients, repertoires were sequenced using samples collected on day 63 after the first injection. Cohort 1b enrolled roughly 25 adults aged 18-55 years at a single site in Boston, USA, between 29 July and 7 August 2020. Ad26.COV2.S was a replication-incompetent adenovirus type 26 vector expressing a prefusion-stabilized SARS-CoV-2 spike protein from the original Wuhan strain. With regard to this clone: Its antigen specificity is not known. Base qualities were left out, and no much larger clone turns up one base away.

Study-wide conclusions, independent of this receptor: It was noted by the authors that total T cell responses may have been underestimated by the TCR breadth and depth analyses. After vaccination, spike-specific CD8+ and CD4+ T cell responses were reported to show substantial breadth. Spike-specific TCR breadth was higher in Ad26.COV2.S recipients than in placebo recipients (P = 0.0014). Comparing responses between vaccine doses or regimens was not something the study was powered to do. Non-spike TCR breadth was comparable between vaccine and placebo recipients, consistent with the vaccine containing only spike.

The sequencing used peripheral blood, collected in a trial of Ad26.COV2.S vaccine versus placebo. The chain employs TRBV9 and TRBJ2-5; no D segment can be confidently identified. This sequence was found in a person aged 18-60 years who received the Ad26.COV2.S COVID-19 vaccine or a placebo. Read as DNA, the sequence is TGTGCCAGCAGCGTTGGGGTCGTGGACGAATGGGAGACCCAGTACTTC. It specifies CASSVGVVDEWETQYF.